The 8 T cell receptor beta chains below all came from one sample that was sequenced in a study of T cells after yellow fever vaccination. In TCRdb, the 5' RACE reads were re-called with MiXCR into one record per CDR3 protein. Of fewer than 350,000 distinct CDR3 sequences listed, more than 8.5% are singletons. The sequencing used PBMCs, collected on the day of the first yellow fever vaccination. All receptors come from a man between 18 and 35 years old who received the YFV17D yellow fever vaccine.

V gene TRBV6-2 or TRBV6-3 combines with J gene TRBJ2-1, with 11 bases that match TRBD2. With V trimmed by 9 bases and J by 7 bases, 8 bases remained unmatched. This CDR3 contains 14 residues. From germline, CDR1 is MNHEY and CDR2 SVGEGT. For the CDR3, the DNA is TGTGCCAGTACGACTAGCGGGGCTACAAATGAGCAGTTCTTC. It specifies CASTTSGATNEQFF.

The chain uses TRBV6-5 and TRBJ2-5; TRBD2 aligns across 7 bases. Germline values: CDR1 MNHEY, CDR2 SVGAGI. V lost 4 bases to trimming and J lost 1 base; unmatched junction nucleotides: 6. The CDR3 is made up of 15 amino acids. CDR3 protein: CASSWRGTGQETQYF. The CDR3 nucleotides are TGTGCCAGCAGTTGGCGGGGGACCGGCCAAGAGACCCAGTACTTC.

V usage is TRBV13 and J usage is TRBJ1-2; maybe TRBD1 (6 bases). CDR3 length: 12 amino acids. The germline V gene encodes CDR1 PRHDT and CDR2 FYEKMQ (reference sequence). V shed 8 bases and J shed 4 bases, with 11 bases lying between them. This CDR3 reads CASGGQAYGYTF. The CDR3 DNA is TGTGCCAGCGGGGGGCAGGCCTATGGCTACACCTTC.

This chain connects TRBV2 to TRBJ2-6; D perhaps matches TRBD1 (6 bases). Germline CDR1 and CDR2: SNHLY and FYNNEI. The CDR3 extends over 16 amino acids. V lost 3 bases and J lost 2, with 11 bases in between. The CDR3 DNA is TGTGCCAGCAGTGATTTTTCAGGGGCTGGGGCCAACGTCCTGACTTTC. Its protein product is CASSDFSGAGANVLTF.

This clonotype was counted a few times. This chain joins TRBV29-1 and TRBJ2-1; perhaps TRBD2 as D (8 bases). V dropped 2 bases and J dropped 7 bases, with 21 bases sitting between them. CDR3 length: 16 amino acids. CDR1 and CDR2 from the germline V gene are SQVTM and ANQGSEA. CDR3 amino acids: CSVERGGGGMRNEQFF. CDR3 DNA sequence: TGCAGCGTTGAAAGAGGGGGCGGGGGGATGAGGAATGAGCAGTTCTTC.

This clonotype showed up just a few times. The CDR3: CSAPDSTRGQETQYF. In DNA form, the CDR3 reads TGCAGTGCCCCCGATTCTACTCGGGGTCAAGAGACCCAGTACTTC. The V gene is TRBV20-1, the J gene TRBJ2-5; tentative D call: TRBD2 (5 bases). V gave up 6 bases and J gave up 2 bases, with 19 bases separating them. Germline CDR1 reads DFQATT; CDR2 reads SNEGSKA (reference sequence). The CDR3 sequence is 15 residues long.

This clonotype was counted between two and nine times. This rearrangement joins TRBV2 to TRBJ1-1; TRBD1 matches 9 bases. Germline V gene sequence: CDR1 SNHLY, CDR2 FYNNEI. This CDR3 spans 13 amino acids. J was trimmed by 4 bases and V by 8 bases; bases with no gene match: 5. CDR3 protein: CASERTGVTEAFF. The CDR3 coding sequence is TGTGCCAGCGAAAGGACAGGGGTCACTGAAGCTTTCTTT. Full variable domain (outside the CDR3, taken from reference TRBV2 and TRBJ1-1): EPEVTQTPSHQVTQMGQEVILRCVPISNHLYFYWYRQILGQKVEFLVSFYNNEISEKSEIFDDQFSVERPDGSNFTLKIRSTKLEDSAMYFCASERTGVTEAFFGQGTRLTVV.

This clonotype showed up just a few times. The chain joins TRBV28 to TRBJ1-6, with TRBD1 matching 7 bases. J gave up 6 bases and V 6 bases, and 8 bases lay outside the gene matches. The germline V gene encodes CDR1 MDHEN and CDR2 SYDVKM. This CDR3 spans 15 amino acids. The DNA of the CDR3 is TGTGCCAGCAGGTCTTGGGGACAGCCTAATTCACCCCTCCACTTT. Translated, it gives CASRSWGQPNSPLHF.